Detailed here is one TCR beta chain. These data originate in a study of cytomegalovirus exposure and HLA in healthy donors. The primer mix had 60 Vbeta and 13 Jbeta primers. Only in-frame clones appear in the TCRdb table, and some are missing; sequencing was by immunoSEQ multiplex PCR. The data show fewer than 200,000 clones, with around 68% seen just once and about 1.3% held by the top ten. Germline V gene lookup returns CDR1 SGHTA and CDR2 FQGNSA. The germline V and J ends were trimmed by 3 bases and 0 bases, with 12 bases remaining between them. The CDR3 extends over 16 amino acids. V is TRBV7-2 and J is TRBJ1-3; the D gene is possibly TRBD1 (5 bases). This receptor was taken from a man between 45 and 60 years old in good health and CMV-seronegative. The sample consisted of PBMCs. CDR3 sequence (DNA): TGTGCCAGCAGCTTGGTACAGGCGGTCTCTGGAAACACCATATATTTT. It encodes CASSLVQAVSGNTIYF.